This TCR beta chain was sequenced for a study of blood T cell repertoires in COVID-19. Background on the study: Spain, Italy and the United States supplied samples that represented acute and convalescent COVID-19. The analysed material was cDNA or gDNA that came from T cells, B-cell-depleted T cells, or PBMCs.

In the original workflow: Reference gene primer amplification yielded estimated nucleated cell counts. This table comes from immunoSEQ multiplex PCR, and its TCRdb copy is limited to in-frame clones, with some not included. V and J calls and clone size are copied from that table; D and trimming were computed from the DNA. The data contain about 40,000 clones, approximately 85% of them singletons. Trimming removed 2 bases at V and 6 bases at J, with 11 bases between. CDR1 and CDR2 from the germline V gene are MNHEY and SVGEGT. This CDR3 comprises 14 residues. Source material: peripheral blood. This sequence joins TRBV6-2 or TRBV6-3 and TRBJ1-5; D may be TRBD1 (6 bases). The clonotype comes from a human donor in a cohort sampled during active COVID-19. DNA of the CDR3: TGTGCCAGCAGTTACGGGGGACAAGGTCAGCCCCAGCATTTT. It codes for CASSYGGQGQPQHF.